This T cell receptor (beta chain) was captured in a study of T cells after yellow fever vaccination. About the research overall: Preparation of fractions with low cell numbers was performed using SMART-Seq v4 Ultra Low Input.

For this clonotype: Its antigen is still unknown.

Making TCR cDNA involved 5'RACE template switching, which added UMIs and a universal primer site. Via MiXCR, TCRdb re-called the 5' RACE reads, giving one row per CDR3 protein. In the table there are some 120,000 distinct CDR3 sequences, roughly 15% of which are singletons. Whole-study findings and limits: Clonotype sharing between CD4 and CD8 compartments was small. Contaminating bulk clonotypes could be abundant in FACS-sorted repertoires.

The CDR3 spans 14 residues. V lost 2 bases, J lost 5 bases, and 13 bases lay in between. Germline loops: CDR1 SGHRS, CDR2 YFSETQ. The sequence was collected from a man between 18 and 29 years old who received the YFV17D yellow fever vaccine. V is TRBV5-1 and J is TRBJ2-5; the D is unclear. The sequencing used CD8+ T cells sorted from PBMCs, collected 5 days after the yellow fever booster vaccination. The CDR3 DNA is TGCGCCAGCAGCTTTCGTCCTGCGGTGGAGACCCAGTACTTC. This codes for CASSFRPAVETQYF.